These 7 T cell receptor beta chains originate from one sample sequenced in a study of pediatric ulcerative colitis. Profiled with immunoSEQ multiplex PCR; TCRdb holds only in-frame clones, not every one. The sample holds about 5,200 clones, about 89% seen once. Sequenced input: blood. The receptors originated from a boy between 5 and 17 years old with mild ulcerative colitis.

The CDR3 reads CATSRAGTGVFSNQPQHF. The CDR3 DNA reads as TGTGCCACCAGCAGAGCTGGGACAGGGGTTTTCAGCAATCAGCCCCAGCATTTT. The chain joins TRBV15 to TRBJ1-5; 10 bases fit TRBD1. Germline CDR1 LNHNV, CDR2 YYDKDF (reference sequence). With 1 base clipped from V and 1 base from J, the junction kept 7 bases outside the gene matches. CDR3 length equals 18 residues.

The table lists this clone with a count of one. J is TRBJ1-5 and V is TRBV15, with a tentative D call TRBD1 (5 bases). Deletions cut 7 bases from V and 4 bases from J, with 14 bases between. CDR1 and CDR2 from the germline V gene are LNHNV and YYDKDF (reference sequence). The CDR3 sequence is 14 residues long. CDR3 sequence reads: CATTSDSANQPQHF. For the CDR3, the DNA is TGTGCCACCACGAGCGACAGCGCAAATCAGCCCCAGCATTTT. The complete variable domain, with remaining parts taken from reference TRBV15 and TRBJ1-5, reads DAMVIQNPRYQVTQFGKPVTLSCSQTLNHNVMYWYQQKSSQAPKLLFHYYDKDFNNEADTPDNFQSRRPNTSFCFLDIRSPGLGDTAMYLCATTSDSANQPQHFGDGTRLSIL.

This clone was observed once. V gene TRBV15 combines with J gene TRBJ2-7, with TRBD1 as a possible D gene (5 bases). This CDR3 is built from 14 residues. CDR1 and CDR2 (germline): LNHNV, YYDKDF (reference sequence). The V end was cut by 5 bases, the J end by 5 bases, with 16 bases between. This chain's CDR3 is CATSPTKRQNEQYF. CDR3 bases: TGTGCCACCAGCCCCACTAAGCGACAGAACGAGCAGTACTTC.

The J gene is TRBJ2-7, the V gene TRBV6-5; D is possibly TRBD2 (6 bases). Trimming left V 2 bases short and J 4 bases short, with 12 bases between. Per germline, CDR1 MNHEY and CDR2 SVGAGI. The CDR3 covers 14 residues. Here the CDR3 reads CASSYRRDRYEQYF. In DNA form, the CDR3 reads TGTGCCAGCAGTTACCGGCGGGATAGGTACGAGCAGTACTTC.

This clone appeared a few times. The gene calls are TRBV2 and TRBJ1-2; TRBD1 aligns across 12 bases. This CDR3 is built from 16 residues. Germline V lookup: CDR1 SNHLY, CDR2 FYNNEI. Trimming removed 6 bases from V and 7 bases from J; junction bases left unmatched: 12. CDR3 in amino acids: CASSMIAGTGGSGYTF. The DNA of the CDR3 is TGTGCCAGCAGCATGATCGCCGGGACAGGGGGCTCTGGCTACACCTTC. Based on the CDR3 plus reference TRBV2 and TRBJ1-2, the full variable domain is EPEVTQTPSHQVTQMGQEVILRCVPISNHLYFYWYRQILGQKVEFLVSFYNNEISEKSEIFDDQFSVERPDGSNFTLKIRSTKLEDSAMYFCASSMIAGTGGSGYTFGSGTRLTVV.

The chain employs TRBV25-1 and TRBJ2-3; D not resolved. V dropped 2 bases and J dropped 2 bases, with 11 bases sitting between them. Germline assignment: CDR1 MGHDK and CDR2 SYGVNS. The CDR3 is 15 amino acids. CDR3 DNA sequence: TGTGCCAGCAGTGAAGGTCCCACAGCCACAGATACGCAGTATTTT. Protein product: CASSEGPTATDTQYF.

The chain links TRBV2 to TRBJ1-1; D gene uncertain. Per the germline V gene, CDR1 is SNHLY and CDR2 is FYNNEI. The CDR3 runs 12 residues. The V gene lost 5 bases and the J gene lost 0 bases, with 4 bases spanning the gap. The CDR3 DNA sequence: TGTGCCAGCAGTCTGGTGAACACTGAAGCTTTCTTT. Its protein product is CASSLVNTEAFF.